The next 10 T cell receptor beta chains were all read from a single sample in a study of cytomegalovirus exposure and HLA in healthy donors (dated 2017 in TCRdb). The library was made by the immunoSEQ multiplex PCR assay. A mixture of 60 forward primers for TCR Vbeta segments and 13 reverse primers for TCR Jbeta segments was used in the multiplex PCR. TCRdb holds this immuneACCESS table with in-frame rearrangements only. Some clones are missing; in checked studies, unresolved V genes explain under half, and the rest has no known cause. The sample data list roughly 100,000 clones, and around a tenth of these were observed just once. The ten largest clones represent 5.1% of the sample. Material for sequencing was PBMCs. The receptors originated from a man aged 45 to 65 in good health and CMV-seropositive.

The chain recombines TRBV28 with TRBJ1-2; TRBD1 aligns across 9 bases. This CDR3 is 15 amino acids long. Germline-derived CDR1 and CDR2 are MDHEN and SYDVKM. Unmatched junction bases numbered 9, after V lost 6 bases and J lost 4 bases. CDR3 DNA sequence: TGTGCCAGCAGGGGCTCCGGGACAGGGTCCTATGGCTACACCTTC. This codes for CASRGSGTGSYGYTF.

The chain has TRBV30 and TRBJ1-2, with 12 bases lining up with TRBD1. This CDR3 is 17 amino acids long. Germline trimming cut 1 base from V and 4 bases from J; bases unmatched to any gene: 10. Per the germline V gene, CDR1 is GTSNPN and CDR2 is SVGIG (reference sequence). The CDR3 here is CAWSAGTGGSYSYGYTF. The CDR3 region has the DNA TGTGCCTGGAGTGCAGGGACAGGGGGCTCCTACTCCTATGGCTACACCTTC.

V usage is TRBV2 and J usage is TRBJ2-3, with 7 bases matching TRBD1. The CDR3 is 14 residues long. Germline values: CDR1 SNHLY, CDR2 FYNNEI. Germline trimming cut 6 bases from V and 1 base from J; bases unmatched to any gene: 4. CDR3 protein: CASRRGRGTDTQYF. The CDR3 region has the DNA TGTGCCAGCAGGAGGGGGCGCGGCACAGATACGCAGTATTTT. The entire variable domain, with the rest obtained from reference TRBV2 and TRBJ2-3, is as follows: EPEVTQTPSHQVTQMGQEVILRCVPISNHLYFYWYRQILGQKVEFLVSFYNNEISEKSEIFDDQFSVERPDGSNFTLKIRSTKLEDSAMYFCASRRGRGTDTQYFGPGTRLTVL.

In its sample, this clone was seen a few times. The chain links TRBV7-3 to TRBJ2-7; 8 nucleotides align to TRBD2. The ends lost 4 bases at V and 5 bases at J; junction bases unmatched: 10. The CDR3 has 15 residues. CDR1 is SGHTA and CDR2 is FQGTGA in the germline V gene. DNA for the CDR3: TGTGCCAGCAGCTCCGGGGGGGCTGCATTCCACGAGCAGTACTTC. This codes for CASSSGGAAFHEQYF. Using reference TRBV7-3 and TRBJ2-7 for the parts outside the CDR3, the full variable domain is GAGVSQTPSNKVTEKGKYVELRCDPISGHTALYWYRQSLGQGPEFLIYFQGTGAADDSGLPNDRFFAVRPEGSVSTLKIQRTERGDSAVYLCASSSGGAAFHEQYFGPGTRLTVT.

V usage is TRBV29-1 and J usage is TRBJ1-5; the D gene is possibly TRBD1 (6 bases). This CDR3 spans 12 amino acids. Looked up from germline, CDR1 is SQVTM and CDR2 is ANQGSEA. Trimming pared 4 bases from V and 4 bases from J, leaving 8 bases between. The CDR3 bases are TGCAGCGTTGGACAGGAAAATCAGCCCCAGCATTTT. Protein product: CSVGQENQPQHF.

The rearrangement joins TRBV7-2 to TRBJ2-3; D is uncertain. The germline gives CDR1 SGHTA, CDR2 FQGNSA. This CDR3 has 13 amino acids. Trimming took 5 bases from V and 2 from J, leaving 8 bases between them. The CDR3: CASSAQFTDTQYF. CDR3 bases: TGTGCCAGCAGCGCCCAGTTCACAGATACGCAGTATTTT. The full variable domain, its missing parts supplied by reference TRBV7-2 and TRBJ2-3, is GAGVSQSPSNKVTEKGKDVELRCDPISGHTALYWYRQSLGQGLEFLIYFQGNSAPDKSGLPSDRFSAERTGGSVSTLTIQRTQQEDSAVYLCASSAQFTDTQYFGPGTRLTVL.

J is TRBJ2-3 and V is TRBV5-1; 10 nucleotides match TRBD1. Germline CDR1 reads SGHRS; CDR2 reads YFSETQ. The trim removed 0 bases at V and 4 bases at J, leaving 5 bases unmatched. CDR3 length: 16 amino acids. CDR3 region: CASSLVGDRGSDTQYF. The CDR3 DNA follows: TGCGCCAGCAGCTTGGTAGGGGACAGGGGTTCAGATACGCAGTATTTT.

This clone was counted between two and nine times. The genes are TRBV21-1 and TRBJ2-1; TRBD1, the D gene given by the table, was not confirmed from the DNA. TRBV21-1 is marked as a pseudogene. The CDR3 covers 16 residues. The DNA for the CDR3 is TGTGCCAGCAGCAAACCCCTAGTCCAGGGCTACAATGAGCAGTTCTTC. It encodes CASSKPLVQGYNEQFF.

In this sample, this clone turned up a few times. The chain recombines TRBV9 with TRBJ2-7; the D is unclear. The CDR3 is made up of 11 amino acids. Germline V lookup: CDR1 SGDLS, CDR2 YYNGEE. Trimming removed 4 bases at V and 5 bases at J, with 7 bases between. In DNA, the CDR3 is TGTGCCAGCAGCCTAATGGACGAGCAGTACTTC. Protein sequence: CASSLMDEQYF.

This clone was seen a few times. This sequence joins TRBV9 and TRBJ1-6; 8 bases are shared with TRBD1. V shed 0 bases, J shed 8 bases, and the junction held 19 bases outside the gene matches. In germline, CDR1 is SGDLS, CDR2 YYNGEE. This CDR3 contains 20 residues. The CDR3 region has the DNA TGTGCCAGCAGCGTAGGGATGGGTGGACAGGGTCTTGGGGGTTATTCACCCCTCCACTTT. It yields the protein CASSVGMGGQGLGGYSPLHF.